The rows below give T cell receptor beta chains drawn from one sample of a study of T cell changes during pregnancy in multiple sclerosis. Method: immunoSEQ multiplex PCR; TCRdb's copy keeps in-frame clones and lacks some. The repertoire holds about 40,000 clones, with around 89% as singletons. The input for sequencing was CD4+ T cells from peripheral blood mononuclear cells, taken after pregnancy. All receptors come from a female donor with multiple sclerosis, enrolled in a pregnancy study. The CDR3 runs from the conserved cysteine through the conserved F or W. Each record gives: D gene, J gene, clone size, V gene, CDR3 protein, CDR3 DNA. A D gene is named only where the DNA matches it firmly. For some rows the clone size is stated as once, few or many, or as a class when expanded; others skip it.

TRBD1,TRBJ2-3,NA,TRBV4-1,CASSQTGAARTDTQYF,TGCGCCAGCAGCCAAACAGGGGCAGCTCGCACAGATACGCAGTATTTT
NA,TRBJ2-3,once,TRBV6-1,CASSELASTDTQYF,TGTGCCAGCAGTGAACTAGCGAGCACAGATACGCAGTATTTT
TRBD1,TRBJ1-2,NA,TRBV6-6,CASSRTGGGYTF,TGTGCCAGCAGTCGTACAGGGGGTGGCTACACCTTC
TRBD2,TRBJ2-3,NA,TRBV9,CASSPPSGIWYF,TGTGCTAGCAGCCCCCCTAGCGGGATATGGTATTTT
TRBD1,TRBJ1-1,NA,TRBV10-3,CAISETIQLGQVTEAFF,TGTGCCATCAGTGAGACAATACAATTGGGACAGGTCACTGAAGCTTTCTTT
NA,TRBJ1-1,NA,TRBV29-1,CSVEGIPVGTHMNTEAFF,TGCAGCGTTGAAGGGATACCCGTGGGGACTCACATGAACACTGAAGCTTTCTTT
NA,TRBJ1-5,NA,TRBV27,CASSLSVRAGQPQHF,TGTGCCAGCAGTTTATCGGTCCGAGCGGGACAGCCCCAGCATTTT
TRBD2,TRBJ2-5,medium-sized,TRBV2,CASIRASGGGDF,TGTGCCAGCATCAGGGCTAGCGGGGGGGGAGACTTC
TRBD1,TRBJ2-5,once,TRBV7-2,CASSVQGRQETQYF,TGTGCCAGCAGCGTACAGGGGCGACAAGAGACCCAGTACTTC
NA,TRBJ1-3,NA,TRBV18,CASSPPHSSIYSGNTIYF,TGTGCCAGCTCACCACCGCACTCAAGTATTTACTCTGGAAACACCATATATTTT
NA,TRBJ1-5,NA,TRBV28,CASHGQFSNQPQHF,TGTGCCAGCCATGGACAGTTTAGCAATCAGCCCCAGCATTTT
TRBD2,TRBJ2-3,once,TRBV5-4,CASSSGTSGIGRADTQYF,TGTGCCAGCAGCTCAGGGACTAGCGGGATCGGTCGAGCCGATACGCAGTATTTT
NA,TRBJ2-6,NA,TRBV11-2,CASSSPSSGANVLTF,TGTGCCAGCAGCTCACCCAGCTCTGGGGCCAACGTCCTGACTTTC
TRBD1,TRBJ1-2,NA,TRBV6-1,CASTGGQRQNYGYTF,TGTGCCAGCACAGGGGGACAGCGACAAAACTATGGCTACACCTTC
TRBD2,TRBJ2-1,NA,TRBV5-1,CASSGTSGSIPEQFF,TGCGCCAGCAGCGGTACTAGCGGGAGTATCCCTGAGCAGTTCTTC
NA,TRBJ2-2,NA,TRBV7-2,CASSFVGDTGELFF,TGTGCCAGCAGCTTCGTCGGGGACACCGGGGAGCTGTTTTTT
NA,TRBJ1-2,NA,TRBV18,CASSPGDTYGYTF,TGTGCCAGCTCACCGGGGGACACCTATGGCTACACCTTC
NA,TRBJ2-7,NA,TRBV7-9,CASSLSNFAYEQYF,TGTGCCAGCAGCTTAAGTAACTTCGCCTACGAGCAGTACTTC
NA,TRBJ1-2,NA,TRBV7-2,CASSLGAVDNLGYTF,TGTGCCAGCAGCTTAGGAGCCGTGGACAACCTTGGCTACACCTTC
NA,TRBJ2-3,NA,TRBV29-1,CSVARSGRAVADTQYF,TGCAGCGTTGCCCGCTCGGGCAGGGCTGTGGCAGATACGCAGTATTTT
NA,TRBJ1-2,NA,TRBV7-9,CASSLQGTNGYTF,TGTGCCAGCAGCTTACAGGGGACAAATGGCTACACCTTC
TRBD1,TRBJ1-2,NA,TRBV5-4,CASSLGGTDLLIYGYTF,TGTGCCAGCAGCTTGGGGGGGACAGACTTATTAATCTATGGCTACACCTTC
TRBD2,TRBJ2-2,once,TRBV6-5,CASSYAGLAPGELFF,TGTGCCAGCAGTTACGCGGGACTAGCTCCCGGGGAGCTGTTTTTT
NA,TRBJ1-2,NA,TRBV7-2,CASSPSREDGYTF,TGTGCCAGCAGCCCGTCCAGGGAGGATGGCTACACCTTC
NA,TRBJ2-1,once,TRBV7-9,CASSRGNSGFNEQFF,TGTGCCAGCAGCCGGGGGAATAGCGGCTTTAATGAGCAGTTCTTC
TRBD2,TRBJ2-1,once,TRBV5-6,CASSWGLAGYNEQFF,TGTGCCAGCAGCTGGGGACTAGCGGGGTACAATGAGCAGTTCTTC
TRBD2,TRBJ2-2,NA,TRBV28,CASSRLAGGPLGTGELFF,TGTGCCAGCAGTCGTCTAGCGGGAGGGCCTTTGGGAACCGGGGAGCTGTTTTTT
NA,TRBJ1-2,NA,TRBV7-3,CASSPREFGYTF,TGTGCCAGCAGCCCGAGGGAGTTCGGCTACACCTTC
TRBD1,TRBJ1-3,NA,TRBV10-2,CASSVSGGGNTIYF,TGCGCCAGCAGTGTATCAGGGGGAGGAAACACCATATATTTT
NA,TRBJ2-3,NA,TRBV30,CAWSATQGITQYF,TGTGCCTGGAGTGCGACACAGGGTATTACGCAGTATTTT
TRBD1,TRBJ1-1,NA,TRBV7-6,CASSSNTGGTEAFF,TGTGCCAGCAGCTCCAATACAGGGGGCACTGAAGCTTTCTTT
NA,TRBJ2-5,NA,TRBV5-6,CASSFSGVQETQYF,TGTGCCAGCAGCTTTTCAGGGGTTCAAGAGACCCAGTACTTC
NA,TRBJ1-2,NA,TRBV30,CAWSDTGGYTF,TGTGCCTGGAGTGACACAGGGGGCTACACCTTC
TRBD1,TRBJ2-1,NA,TRBV5-1,CASSLTGQGQTQFF,TGCGCCAGCAGCTTGACCGGACAGGGACAAACGCAGTTCTTC
NA,TRBJ1-1,NA,TRBV27,CASRHTGTKNTEAFF,TGTGCCAGCAGGCATACCGGGACAAAGAACACTGAAGCTTTCTTT
TRBD2,TRBJ2-1,NA,TRBV29-1,CSVRRRLAGINEQFF,TGCAGCGTTCGACGCCGCCTAGCGGGGATAAATGAGCAGTTCTTC
TRBD2,TRBJ2-7,NA,TRBV9,CASSRGLAGGGGSYEQYF,TGTGCCAGCAGCAGGGGACTAGCGGGAGGAGGAGGCTCCTACGAGCAGTACTTC
TRBD1,TRBJ2-7,NA,TRBV5-1,CASSAGTGPYEQYF,TGCGCCAGCAGCGCCGGGACAGGCCCCTACGAGCAGTACTTC
TRBD1,TRBJ1-3,NA,TRBV7-2,CASSLVSGWGQGNTIYF,TGTGCCAGCAGCTTAGTTAGTGGGTGGGGACAGGGAAACACCATATATTTT
NA,TRBJ2-3,NA,TRBV10-3,CAISEGPLTDTQYF,TGTGCCATCAGTGAGGGCCCCCTCACAGATACGCAGTATTTT
TRBD2,TRBJ2-7,NA,TRBV6-1,CASSEALAGGGEQYF,TGTGCCAGCAGTGAAGCTCTAGCGGGGGGGGGTGAGCAGTACTTC
TRBD2,TRBJ2-1,NA,TRBV7-2,CASSLGTSNRNEQFF,TGTGCCAGCAGCTTGGGGACTAGCAACCGCAATGAGCAGTTCTTC
NA,TRBJ2-7,NA,TRBV21-1,CASSKAVLPQYF,TGTGCCAGCAGCAAAGCGGTACTTCCTCAGTACTTC
TRBD1,TRBJ2-7,NA,TRBV6-5,CASSDRDSSYEQYF,TGTGCCAGCAGTGACCGGGACAGCTCCTACGAGCAGTACTTC
NA,TRBJ2-7,NA,TRBV2,CASRSLGGEQYF,TGTGCCAGCAGATCTCTGGGGGGCGAGCAGTACTTC
TRBD1,TRBJ2-7,NA,TRBV5-8,CASSLYKTGTDDEQYF,TGTGCCAGCAGCTTATATAAAACCGGGACAGACGATGAGCAGTACTTC
TRBD1,TRBJ2-3,NA,TRBV6-4,CASSWTGPLTDTQYF,TGTGCCAGCAGTTGGACAGGGCCTCTCACAGATACGCAGTATTTT
TRBD1,TRBJ2-1,NA,TRBV29-1,CSVPGTGATYNEQFF,TGCAGCGTTCCCGGGACAGGGGCAACTTACAATGAGCAGTTCTTC
NA,TRBJ2-7,NA,TRBV5-1,CASSLDGGRERVVYF,TGCGCCAGCAGCTTGGATGGGGGCCGAGAACGCGTGGTGTACTTC
TRBD1,TRBJ1-4,NA,TRBV28,CASAGTATNEKLFF,TGTGCCAGTGCCGGGACAGCAACTAATGAAAAACTGTTTTTT
NA,TRBJ2-2,once,TRBV6-5,CASSYMEVHTGELFF,TGTGCCAGCAGTTATATGGAGGTGCACACCGGGGAGCTGTTTTTT
TRBD1,TRBJ2-5,NA,TRBV19,CASSSQGAETQYF,TGTGCCAGTAGTTCACAGGGGGCAGAGACCCAGTACTTC
TRBD2,TRBJ2-7,NA,TRBV27,CASVKAGEPHEQYF,TGTGCCAGCGTAAAAGCGGGAGAGCCCCACGAGCAGTACTTC
TRBD2,TRBJ2-7,NA,TRBV10-3,CAISETGGGHEQYF,TGTGCCATCAGTGAGACGGGGGGAGGTCACGAGCAGTACTTC
NA,TRBJ2-5,once,TRBV11-3,CASSKRVGETQYF,TGTGCCAGCAGCAAGAGGGTCGGGGAGACCCAGTACTTC
TRBD1,TRBJ1-4,NA,TRBV18,CASSPPGQGGEKLFF,TGTGCCAGCTCACCACCGGGACAGGGCGGGGAAAAACTGTTTTTT
NA,TRBJ1-1,NA,TRBV5-4,CASSFYREGTEAFF,TGTGCCAGCAGCTTTTACAGGGAAGGCACTGAAGCTTTCTTT
TRBD1,TRBJ2-7,NA,TRBV30,CAWMGTGGYEQYF,TGTGCCTGGATGGGGACAGGGGGCTACGAGCAGTACTTC
TRBD1,TRBJ2-7,NA,TRBV15,CATSRVVRGGLNRDRDYEQYF,TGTGCCACCAGCAGAGTTGTGAGGGGTGGATTGAACCGGGACAGGGACTACGAGCAGTACTTC
TRBD1,TRBJ1-2,NA,TRBV5-4,CASRTRDRGADGYTF,TGTGCCAGCAGAACCCGGGACAGGGGGGCGGATGGCTACACCTTC